Presented here are 7 T cell receptor beta chains from one specimen sequenced in a study of response to subunit inactivated influenza vaccine. TCRdb re-analysed the RT-PCR reads in MiXCR, keeping a single row per CDR3 protein. Of 560,000 or so distinct CDR3 sequences in the sample, less than 8% are singletons; the top ten hold over 10%. The sample here was PBMCs from blood, taken less than 25 months after vaccination. Source of these receptors: a man between 50 and 75 years old who received an inactivated influenza vaccine.

The chain recombines TRBV7-8 with TRBJ1-2; 7 bases line up with TRBD1. CDR1 SGHVS and CDR2 FQNEAQ come from the germline V gene. CDR3 length: 15 amino acids. V lost 2 bases, J lost 4 bases, and 7 bases stayed unmatched. The CDR3 is CASSLTSGGGYGYTF. CDR3 nucleotides: TGTGCCAGCAGCTTAACTTCAGGGGGGGGCTATGGCTACACCTTC.

This clonotype was counted a few times. The genes are TRBV20-1 and TRBJ2-7, with a tentative D call TRBD2 (6 bases). V shed 1 base and J shed 2 bases, with 15 bases lying between them. This CDR3 comprises 15 residues. Germline loops: CDR1 DFQATT, CDR2 SNEGSKA (reference sequence). The CDR3: CSARAVGGETYEQYF. Written as DNA, the CDR3 is TGCAGTGCTAGAGCCGTGGGGGGAGAAACCTACGAGCAGTACTTC.

In this sample, this clonotype turned up many times. This sequence joins TRBV20-1 and TRBJ1-2; the D is unclear. The germline V gene encodes CDR1 DFQATT and CDR2 SNEGSKA (reference sequence). The CDR3 is made up of 11 amino acids. Written as DNA, the CDR3 is TGCACAACCAACCGAGACCCTGGCTACACCTTC. Translating it yields CTTNRDPGYTF.

This clonotype was seen a handful of times. The chain recombines TRBV12-3 or TRBV12-4 with TRBJ2-2; D is undetermined. V was trimmed by 3 bases and J by 0 bases, leaving 8 bases between them. The CDR3 covers 15 residues. CDR3 region: CASSFFIANTGELFF. In nucleotides, the CDR3 is TGTGCCAGCAGTTTCTTCATCGCGAACACCGGGGAGCTGTTTTTT.

This clonotype has just a few counts. The genes are TRBV28 and TRBJ2-7; 10 bases fit TRBD1. The germline CDR1 and CDR2 sequences are MDHEN and SYDVKM. V dropped 3 bases and J dropped 6; count of bases not matched to a gene: 8. This CDR3 is built from 15 residues. The CDR3, as DNA: TGTGCCAGCAGTTTTTCTGGACAGGGGGTGCCCGAGCAGTACTTC. This encodes CASSFSGQGVPEQYF. Filled out from reference TRBV28 and TRBJ2-7, the complete variable domain reads DVKVTQSSRYLVKRTGEKVFLECVQDMDHENMFWYRQDPGLGLRLIYFSYDVKMKEKGDIPEGYSVSREKKERFSLILESASTNQTSMYLCASSFSGQGVPEQYFGPGTRLTVT.

This clonotype was picked up a small number of times. V gene TRBV20-1 combines with J gene TRBJ1-4; possible D gene TRBD1, 5 bases. Between the trimmed V and J ends, which lost 4 bases and 7 bases, there was a span of 16 bases. The CDR3 has 14 residues. Germline V gene lookup returns CDR1 DFQATT and CDR2 SNEGSKA (reference sequence). The CDR3 DNA is TGCAGTGCTACCCGAGGGGATTTGAGTGAAAAACTGTTTTTT. It encodes CSATRGDLSEKLFF.

The rearrangement joins TRBV20-1 to TRBJ2-4; D remains unclear. The CDR3 has 13 residues. The V end was cut by 3 bases, the J end by 0 bases, with 6 bases between. Germline V gene data show CDR1 as DFQATT and CDR2 as SNEGSKA (reference sequence). The CDR3: CSASEVAKNIQYF. The CDR3 nucleotides read TGCAGTGCTAGTGAAGTAGCCAAAAACATTCAGTACTTC.